This TCR beta chain was observed in a study of identifying expanded T cells in peripheral blood. Sequencing used immunoSEQ multiplex PCR; TCRdb keeps in-frame clones, though not all of them. Among fewer than 60,000 clones listed, 82% were seen once. Collection occurred without any documented infections or immune events in donors. Germline assignment: CDR1 SNHLY and CDR2 FYNNEI. Trimming took 3 bases from V and 6 from J, leaving 9 bases between them. CDR3 length: 13 residues. Findings and caveats of the study: Technical replicates showed about 1.2 changed clones; roughly two weeks 15 to 20; four weeks 19. Variance in clone template counts between roughly 2-week samples significantly increased with total template count across all healthy donors.

With regard to this clone: Antigen unknown.

The sequencing input was blood. The V gene is TRBV2, the J gene TRBJ2-4; D may be TRBD1 or TRBD2 (5 bases each). This clonotype was obtained from a person aged 18 to 70 in good health. CDR3 sequence (DNA): TGTGCCAGCAGTGAGGGGACCGGAAACATTCAGTACTTC. It specifies CASSEGTGNIQYF.